These T cell receptor beta chains were read from a single sample in a study of control samples from healthy donors and cancer patients. Only in-frame clones appear in the TCRdb table, and some are missing; sequencing was by immunoSEQ multiplex PCR. Of about 170,000 clones in the sample, about 90% were seen once. Sequencing was carried out using blood. The receptor source for this set is a young man in good health. Both conserved end residues are part of each CDR3.

>TRBV11-2|TRBJ1-1
CASSTPTDNTEAFF
>TRBV7-9|TRBJ1-1
CVLRAGAFF
>TRBV11-2|TRBJ2-1
CASSLDIGLGIDEQFF
>TRBV20-1|TRBJ2-7
CSARDYWEQYF
>TRBV5-6|TRBJ2-2
CASSLVGRGNTGELFF
>TRBV3-1/TRBV3-2|TRBJ1-5
CASSQTWDSNQPQHF
>TRBV28|TRBJ1-5
CASSFVRANQPQHF
>TRBV7-9|TRBJ1-2
CASSLLQSNYGYTF
>TRBV29-1|TRBJ2-2
CSVEAVDGSFTNTGELFF
>TRBV15|TRBJ2-2
CATSRDLSGSIAGELFF
>TRBV6-6|TRBJ1-1
CASSLNRVYTEAFF
>TRBV19|TRBJ2-4
CASILVGENIQYF
>TRBV30|TRBJ2-2
CAWTLNTGELFF
>TRBV7-9|TRBJ1-1
CASSAQMERTEAFF
>TRBV24-1|TRBJ2-3
CATSGTSGRDTQYF
>TRBV5-4|TRBJ2-3
CASSAGLAGDFTDTQYF
>TRBV4-3|TRBJ2-6
CASSPDRGGANVLTF
>TRBV28|TRBJ1-1
CASSGSEGFSMNTEAFF
>TRBV4-3|TRBJ1-3
CASSRTGAANSGNTIYF
>TRBV6-5|TRBJ1-1
CASSLTSRTEAFF
>TRBV3-1/TRBV3-2|TRBJ1-3
CASSPLRLTGNTIYF
>TRBV28|TRBJ1-2
CASSPNYSNRIF
>TRBV5-1|TRBJ1-4
CASSLQGANEKLFF
>TRBV11-2|TRBJ2-1
CASTLPPGAGGSYEQFF
>TRBV7-9|TRBJ2-7
CASSSRGAVFYEQYF
>TRBV6-5|TRBJ1-1
CASSYLRGTEAFF
>TRBV4-2|TRBJ2-3
CASSQEGSGEPTDTQYF
>TRBV5-1|TRBJ1-4
CASSEGQGGEKLFF
>TRBV7-2|TRBJ2-1
CASCRGAYNEQFF
>TRBV5-4|TRBJ2-3
CASRRQLAGTQDTQYF
>TRBV24-1|TRBJ2-5
CATSDPSERQQETQYF
>TRBV5-1|TRBJ2-3
CASTIGQRTDTQYF
>TRBV6-1|TRBJ1-3
CASSEGGLGGNTIYF
>TRBV19|TRBJ1-2
CASSIGRDGYMATPFF
>TRBV27|TRBJ2-7
CASSLSSGYSYEQYF
>TRBV5-4|TRBJ1-6
CASSLGTGHNSPLHF
>TRBV28|TRBJ1-6
CASSLVGTGGAGSPLHF
>TRBV6-5|TRBJ1-1
CASSRTPREAFF
>TRBV5-6|TRBJ2-5
CASNSPGGAETQYF
>TRBV18|TRBJ2-1
CASSPPTTNGQFF
>TRBV28|TRBJ2-4
CASSFLTSAAKNIQYF
>TRBV5-6|TRBJ1-1
CASSFLAGNTEAFF
>TRBV6-5|TRBJ2-7
CASSPGTAYEQYF
>TRBV27|TRBJ1-1
CASSRTLGNTEAFF